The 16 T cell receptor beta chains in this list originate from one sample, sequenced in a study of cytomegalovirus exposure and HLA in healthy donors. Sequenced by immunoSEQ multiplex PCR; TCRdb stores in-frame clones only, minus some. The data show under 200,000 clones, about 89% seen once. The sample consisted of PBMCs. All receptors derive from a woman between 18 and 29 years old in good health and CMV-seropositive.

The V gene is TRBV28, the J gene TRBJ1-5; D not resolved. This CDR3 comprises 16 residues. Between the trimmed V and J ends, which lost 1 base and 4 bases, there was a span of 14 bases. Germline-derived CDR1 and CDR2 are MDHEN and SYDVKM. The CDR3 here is CASSLLEGLGNQPQHF. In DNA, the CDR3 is TGTGCCAGCAGTTTATTAGAGGGATTGGGTAATCAGCCCCAGCATTTT.

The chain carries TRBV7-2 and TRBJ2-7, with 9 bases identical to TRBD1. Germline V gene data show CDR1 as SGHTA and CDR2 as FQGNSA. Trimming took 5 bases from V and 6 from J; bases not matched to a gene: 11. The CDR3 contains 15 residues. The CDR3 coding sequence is TGTGCCAGCAGCCTCGGTGGACAGGGACAGGGCGAGCAGTACTTC. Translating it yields CASSLGGQGQGEQYF.

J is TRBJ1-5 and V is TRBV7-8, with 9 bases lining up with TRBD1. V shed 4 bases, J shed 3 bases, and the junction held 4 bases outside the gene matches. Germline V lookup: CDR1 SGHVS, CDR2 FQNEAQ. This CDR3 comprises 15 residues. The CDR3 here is CASSSGTGLNQPQHF. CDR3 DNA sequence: TGTGCCAGCAGCTCCGGGACAGGGCTCAATCAGCCCCAGCATTTT.

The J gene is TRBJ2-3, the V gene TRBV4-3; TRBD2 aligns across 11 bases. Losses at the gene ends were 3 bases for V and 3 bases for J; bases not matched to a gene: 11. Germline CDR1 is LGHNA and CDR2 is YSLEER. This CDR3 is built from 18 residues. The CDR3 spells CASSQAPPGTSGTDTQYF. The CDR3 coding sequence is TGCGCCAGCAGCCAGGCACCCCCCGGGACTAGCGGTACAGATACGCAGTATTTT.

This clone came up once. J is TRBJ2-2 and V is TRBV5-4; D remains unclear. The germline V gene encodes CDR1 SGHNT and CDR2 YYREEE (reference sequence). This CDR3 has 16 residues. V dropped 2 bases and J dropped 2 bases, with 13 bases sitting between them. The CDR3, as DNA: TGTGCCAGCAGCTTAATTTCTCAGGATAACACCGGGGAGCTGTTTTTT. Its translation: CASSLISQDNTGELFF.

As DNA, the CDR3 is TGCGCCAGCAGCCAAGAAACCGTCGTAGCGGGGACCTCCTACGAGCAGTACTTC. Its translation: CASSQETVVAGTSYEQYF. The chain is built from TRBV4-1 and TRBJ2-7; 8 bases are a match to TRBD2. Germline V CDR1 and CDR2: MGHRA, YSYEKL. After removal of 0 bases from V and 0 bases from J, the junction contained 10 bases not matched to a gene. This CDR3 has 18 residues.

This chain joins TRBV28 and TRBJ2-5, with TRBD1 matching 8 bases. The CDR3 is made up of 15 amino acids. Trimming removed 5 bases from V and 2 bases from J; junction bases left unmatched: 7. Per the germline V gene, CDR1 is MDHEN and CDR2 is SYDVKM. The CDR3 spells CASSPDRASQETQYF. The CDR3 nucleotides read TGTGCCAGCAGTCCGGACAGGGCCTCTCAAGAGACCCAGTACTTC.

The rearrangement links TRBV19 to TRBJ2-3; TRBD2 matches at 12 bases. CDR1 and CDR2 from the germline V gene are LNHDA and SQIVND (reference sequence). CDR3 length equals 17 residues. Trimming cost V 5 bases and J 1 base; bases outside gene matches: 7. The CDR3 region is CASSPRTSGIGTDTQYF. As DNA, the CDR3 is TGTGCCAGTAGTCCACGGACTAGCGGGATAGGCACAGATACGCAGTATTTT.

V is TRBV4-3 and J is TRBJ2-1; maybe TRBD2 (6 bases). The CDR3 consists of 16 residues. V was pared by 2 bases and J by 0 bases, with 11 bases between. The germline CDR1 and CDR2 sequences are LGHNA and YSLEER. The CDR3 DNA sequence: TGCGCCAGCAGCCAAACGTCGACTAGCTCCTACAATGAGCAGTTCTTC. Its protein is CASSQTSTSSYNEQFF.

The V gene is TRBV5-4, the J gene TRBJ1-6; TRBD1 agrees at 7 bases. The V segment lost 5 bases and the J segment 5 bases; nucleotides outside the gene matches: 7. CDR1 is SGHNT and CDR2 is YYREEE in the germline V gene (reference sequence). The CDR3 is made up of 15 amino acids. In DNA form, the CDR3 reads TGTGCCAGCAGGGCCCCCGGGACAGATAATTCACCCCTCCACTTT. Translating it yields CASRAPGTDNSPLHF.

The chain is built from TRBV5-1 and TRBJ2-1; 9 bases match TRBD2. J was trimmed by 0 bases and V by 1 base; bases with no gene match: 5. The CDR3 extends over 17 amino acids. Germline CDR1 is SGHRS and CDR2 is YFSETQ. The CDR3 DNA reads TGCGCCAGCAGCTTGTTGACTAGCGGAGACTCCTACAATGAGCAGTTCTTC. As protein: CASSLLTSGDSYNEQFF.

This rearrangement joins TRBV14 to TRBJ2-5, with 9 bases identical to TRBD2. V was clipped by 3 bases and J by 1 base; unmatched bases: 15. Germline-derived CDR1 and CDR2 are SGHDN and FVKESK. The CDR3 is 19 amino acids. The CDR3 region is CASSHHAGPSGKFQETQYF. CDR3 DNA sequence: TGTGCCAGCAGCCATCACGCCGGACCTAGCGGGAAGTTCCAAGAGACCCAGTACTTC.

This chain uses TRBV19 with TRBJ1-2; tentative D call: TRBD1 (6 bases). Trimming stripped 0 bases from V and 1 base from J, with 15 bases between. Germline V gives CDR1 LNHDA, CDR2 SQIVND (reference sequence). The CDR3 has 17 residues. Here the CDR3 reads CASSIEDRLGVNYGYTF. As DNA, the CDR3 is TGTGCCAGTAGTATAGAGGACAGATTAGGGGTTAACTATGGCTACACCTTC.

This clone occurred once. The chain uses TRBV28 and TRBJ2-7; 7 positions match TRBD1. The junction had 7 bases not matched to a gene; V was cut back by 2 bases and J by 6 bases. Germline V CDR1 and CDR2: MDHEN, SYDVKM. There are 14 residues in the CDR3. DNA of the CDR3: TGTGCCAGCAGTTTACCCCGTGCAGGGGGCGAGCAGTACTTC. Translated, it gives CASSLPRAGGEQYF. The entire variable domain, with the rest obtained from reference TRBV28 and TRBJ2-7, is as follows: DVKVTQSSRYLVKRTGEKVFLECVQDMDHENMFWYRQDPGLGLRLIYFSYDVKMKEKGDIPEGYSVSREKKERFSLILESASTNQTSMYLCASSLPRAGGEQYFGPGTRLTVT.

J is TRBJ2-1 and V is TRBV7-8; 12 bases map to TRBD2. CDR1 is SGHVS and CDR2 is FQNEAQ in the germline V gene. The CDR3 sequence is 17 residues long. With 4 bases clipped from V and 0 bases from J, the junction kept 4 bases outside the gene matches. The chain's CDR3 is CASSWASGGGSYNEQFF. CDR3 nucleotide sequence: TGTGCCAGCAGCTGGGCTAGCGGGGGGGGCTCCTACAATGAGCAGTTCTTC.

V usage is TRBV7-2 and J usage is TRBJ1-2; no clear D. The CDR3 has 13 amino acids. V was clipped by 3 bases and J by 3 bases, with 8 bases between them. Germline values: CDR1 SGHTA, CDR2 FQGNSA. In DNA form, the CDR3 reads TGTGCCAGCAGCTTTGCCGGGGACTATGGCTACACCTTC. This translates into CASSFAGDYGYTF.